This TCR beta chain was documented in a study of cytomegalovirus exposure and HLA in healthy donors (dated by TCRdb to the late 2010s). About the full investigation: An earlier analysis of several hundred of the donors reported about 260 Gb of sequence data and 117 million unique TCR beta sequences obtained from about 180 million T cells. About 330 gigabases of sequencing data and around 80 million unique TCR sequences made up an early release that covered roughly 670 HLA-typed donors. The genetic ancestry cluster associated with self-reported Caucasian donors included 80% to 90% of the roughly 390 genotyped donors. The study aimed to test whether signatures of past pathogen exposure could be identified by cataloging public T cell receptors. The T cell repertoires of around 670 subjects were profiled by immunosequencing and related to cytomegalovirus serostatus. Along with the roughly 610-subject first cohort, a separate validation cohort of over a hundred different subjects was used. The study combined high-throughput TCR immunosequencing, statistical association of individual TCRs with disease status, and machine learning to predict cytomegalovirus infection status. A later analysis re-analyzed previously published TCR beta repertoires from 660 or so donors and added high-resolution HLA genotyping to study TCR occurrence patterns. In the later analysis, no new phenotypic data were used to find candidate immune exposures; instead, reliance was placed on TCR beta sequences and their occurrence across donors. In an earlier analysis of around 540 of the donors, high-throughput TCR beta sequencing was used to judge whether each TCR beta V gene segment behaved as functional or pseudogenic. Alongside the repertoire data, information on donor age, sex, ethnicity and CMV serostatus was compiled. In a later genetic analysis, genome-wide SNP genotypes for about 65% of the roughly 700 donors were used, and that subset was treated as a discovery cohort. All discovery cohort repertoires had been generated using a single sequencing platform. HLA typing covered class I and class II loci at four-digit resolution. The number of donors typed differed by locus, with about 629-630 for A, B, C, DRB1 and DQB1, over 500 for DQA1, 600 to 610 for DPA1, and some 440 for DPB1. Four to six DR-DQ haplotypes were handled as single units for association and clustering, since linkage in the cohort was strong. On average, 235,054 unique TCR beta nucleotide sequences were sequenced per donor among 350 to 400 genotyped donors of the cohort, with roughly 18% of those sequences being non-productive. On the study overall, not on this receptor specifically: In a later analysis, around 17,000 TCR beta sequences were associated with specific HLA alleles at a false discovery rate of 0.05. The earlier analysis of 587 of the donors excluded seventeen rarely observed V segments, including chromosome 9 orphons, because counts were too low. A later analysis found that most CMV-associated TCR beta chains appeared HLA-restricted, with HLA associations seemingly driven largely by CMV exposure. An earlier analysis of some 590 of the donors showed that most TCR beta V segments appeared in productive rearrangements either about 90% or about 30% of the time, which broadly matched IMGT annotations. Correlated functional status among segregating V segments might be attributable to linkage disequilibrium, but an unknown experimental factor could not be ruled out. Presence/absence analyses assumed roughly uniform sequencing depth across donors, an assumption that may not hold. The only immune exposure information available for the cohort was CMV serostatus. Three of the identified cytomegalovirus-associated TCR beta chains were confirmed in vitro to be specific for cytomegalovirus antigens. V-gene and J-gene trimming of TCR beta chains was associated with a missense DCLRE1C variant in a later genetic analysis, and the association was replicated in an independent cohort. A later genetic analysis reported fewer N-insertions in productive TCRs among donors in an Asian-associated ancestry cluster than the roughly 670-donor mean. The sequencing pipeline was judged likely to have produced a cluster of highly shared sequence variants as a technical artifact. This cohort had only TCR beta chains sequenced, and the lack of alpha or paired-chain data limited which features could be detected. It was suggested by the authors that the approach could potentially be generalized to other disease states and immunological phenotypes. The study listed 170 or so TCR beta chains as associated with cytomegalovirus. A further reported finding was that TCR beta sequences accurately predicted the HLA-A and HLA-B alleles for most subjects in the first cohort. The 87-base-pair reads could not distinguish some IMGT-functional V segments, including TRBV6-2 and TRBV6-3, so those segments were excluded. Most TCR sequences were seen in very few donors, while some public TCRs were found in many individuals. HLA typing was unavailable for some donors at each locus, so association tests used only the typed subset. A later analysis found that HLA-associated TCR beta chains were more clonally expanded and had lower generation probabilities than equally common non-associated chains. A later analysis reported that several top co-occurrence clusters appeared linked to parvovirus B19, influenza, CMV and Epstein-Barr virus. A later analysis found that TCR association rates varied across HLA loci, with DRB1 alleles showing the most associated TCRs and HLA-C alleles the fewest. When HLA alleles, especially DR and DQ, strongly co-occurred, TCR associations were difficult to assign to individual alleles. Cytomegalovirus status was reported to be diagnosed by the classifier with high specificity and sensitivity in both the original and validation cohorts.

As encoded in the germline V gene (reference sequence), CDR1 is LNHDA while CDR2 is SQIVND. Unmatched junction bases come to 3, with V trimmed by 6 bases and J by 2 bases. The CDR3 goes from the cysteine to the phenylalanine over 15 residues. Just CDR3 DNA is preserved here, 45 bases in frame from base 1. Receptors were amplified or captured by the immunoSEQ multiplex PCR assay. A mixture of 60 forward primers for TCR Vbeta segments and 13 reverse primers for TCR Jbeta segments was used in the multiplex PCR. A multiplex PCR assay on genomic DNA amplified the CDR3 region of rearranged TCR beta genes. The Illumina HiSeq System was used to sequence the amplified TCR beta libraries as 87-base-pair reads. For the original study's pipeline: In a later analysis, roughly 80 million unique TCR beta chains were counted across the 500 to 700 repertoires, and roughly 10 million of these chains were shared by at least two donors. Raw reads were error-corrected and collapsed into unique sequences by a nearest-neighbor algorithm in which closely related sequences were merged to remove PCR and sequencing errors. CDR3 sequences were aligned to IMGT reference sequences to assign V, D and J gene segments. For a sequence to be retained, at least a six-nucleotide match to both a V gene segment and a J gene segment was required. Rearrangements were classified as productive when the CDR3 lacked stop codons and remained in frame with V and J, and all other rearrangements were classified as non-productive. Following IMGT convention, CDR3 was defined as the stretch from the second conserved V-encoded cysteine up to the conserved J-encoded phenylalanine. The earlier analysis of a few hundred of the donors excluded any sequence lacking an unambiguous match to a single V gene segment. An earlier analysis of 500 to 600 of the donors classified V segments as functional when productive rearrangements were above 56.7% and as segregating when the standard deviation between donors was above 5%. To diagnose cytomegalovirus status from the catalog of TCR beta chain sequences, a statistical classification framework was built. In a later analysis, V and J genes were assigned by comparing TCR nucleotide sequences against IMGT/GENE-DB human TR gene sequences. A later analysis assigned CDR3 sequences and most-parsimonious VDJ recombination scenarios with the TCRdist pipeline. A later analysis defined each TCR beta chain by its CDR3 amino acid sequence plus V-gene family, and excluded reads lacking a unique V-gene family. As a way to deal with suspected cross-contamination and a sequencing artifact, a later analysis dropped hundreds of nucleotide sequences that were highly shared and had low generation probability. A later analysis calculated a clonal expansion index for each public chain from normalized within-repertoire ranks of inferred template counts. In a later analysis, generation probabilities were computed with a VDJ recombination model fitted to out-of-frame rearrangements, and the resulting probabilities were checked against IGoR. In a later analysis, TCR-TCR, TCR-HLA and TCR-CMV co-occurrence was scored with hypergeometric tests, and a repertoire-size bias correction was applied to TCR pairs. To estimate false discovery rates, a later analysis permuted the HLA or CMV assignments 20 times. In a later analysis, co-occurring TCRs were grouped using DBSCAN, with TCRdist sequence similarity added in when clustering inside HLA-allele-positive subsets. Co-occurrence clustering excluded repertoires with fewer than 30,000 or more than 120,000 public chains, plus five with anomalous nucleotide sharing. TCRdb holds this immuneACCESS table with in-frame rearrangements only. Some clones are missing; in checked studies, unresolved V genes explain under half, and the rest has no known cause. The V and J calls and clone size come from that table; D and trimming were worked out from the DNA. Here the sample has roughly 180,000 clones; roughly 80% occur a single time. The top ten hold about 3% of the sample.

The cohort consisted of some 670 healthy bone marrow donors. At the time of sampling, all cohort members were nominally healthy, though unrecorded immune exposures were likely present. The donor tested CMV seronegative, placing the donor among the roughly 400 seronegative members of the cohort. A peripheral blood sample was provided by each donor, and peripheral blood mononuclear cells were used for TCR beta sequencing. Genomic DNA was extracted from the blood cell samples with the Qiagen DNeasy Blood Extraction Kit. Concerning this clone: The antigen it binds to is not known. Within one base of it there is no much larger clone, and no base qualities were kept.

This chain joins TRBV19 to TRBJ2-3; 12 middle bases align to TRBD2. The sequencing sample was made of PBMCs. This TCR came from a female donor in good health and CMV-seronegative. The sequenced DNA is TGTGCCAGTAGCTCTAGCGGGGGGGCCACAGATACGCAGTATTTT. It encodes CASSSSGGATDTQYF. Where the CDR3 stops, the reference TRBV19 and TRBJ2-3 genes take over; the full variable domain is DGGITQSPKYLFRKEGQNVTLSCEQNLNHDAMYWYRQDPGQGLRLIYYSQIVNDFQKGDIAEGYSVSREKKESFPLTVTSAQKNPTAFYLCASSSSGGATDTQYFGPGTRLTVL.